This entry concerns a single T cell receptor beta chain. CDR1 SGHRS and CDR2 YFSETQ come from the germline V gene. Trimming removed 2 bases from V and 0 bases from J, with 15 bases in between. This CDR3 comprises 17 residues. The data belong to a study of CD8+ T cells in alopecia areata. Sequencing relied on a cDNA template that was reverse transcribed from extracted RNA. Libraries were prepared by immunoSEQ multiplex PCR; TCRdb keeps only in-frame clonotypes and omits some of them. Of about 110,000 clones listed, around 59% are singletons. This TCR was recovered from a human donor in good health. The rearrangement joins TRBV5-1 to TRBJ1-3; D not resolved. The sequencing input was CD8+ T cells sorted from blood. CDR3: CASSFSGRGSSGNTIYF. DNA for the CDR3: TGCGCCAGCAGCTTCTCCGGAAGAGGTTCCTCTGGAAACACCATATATTTT.